This TCR beta chain was captured by sequencing in a study of blood T cell repertoires in COVID-19. J lost 2 bases, V lost 1 base, and 2 bases had no gene match. CDR3 size: 15 residues. Germline loops: CDR1 LGHNA, CDR2 YSLEER. Clones were sequenced by immunoSEQ multiplex PCR, and TCRdb holds only the in-frame ones, with some missing. The sample includes 140,000 or so clones, around 79% of them seen just once. The specimen sequenced was peripheral blood. This rearrangement joins TRBV4-3 to TRBJ2-5, with TRBD1 matching 9 bases. The source is a woman in her 70s with COVID-19, enrolled during active disease. The CDR3 coding sequence is TGCGCCAGCAGCCAAGTGACAGGGGGGCAAGAGACCCAGTACTTC. This sequence encodes CASSQVTGGQETQYF.